What follows is one T cell receptor beta chain and its context. Its antigen is currently unknown. The data were obtained in a study of CD8+ T cells in alopecia areata. Study-wide background: Oral tofacitinib (5 to 10 mg twice daily) was administered to treated patients.

Trimming took 5 bases from V and 7 from J, leaving 17 bases between them. This CDR3 comprises 14 residues. CDR1 and CDR2 from the germline V gene are MNHNS and SASEGT. Study results and caveats: Compared with normal scalp, lesional scalp had higher clonality and more expanded CD8+ clones. On tofacitinib, scalp clonality and expanded CD8+ clones among top 100 fell significantly.

Treatment noted: oral pan-JAK inhibitor, 5-10 mg twice daily. Extracted from the samples, RNA was reverse transcribed into cDNA to serve as the sequencing template. Produced via immunoSEQ multiplex PCR; TCRdb's table is partial and in-frame only. The profile covers around 290,000 clones, with roughly 64% appearing a single time and approximately 1.7% taken by the ten largest. Sample: CD4+ T cells sorted from blood, taken at week 24, from a patient treated with tofacitinib. The sequence came from a human donor with alopecia areata. The chain carries TRBV6-1 and TRBJ1-2; the D gene is possibly TRBD1 (6 bases). The CDR3 loop reads CASSMRTDLGGYTF. In DNA form, the CDR3 reads TGTGCCAGCAGTATGCGGACAGACTTGGGTGGCTACACCTTC.